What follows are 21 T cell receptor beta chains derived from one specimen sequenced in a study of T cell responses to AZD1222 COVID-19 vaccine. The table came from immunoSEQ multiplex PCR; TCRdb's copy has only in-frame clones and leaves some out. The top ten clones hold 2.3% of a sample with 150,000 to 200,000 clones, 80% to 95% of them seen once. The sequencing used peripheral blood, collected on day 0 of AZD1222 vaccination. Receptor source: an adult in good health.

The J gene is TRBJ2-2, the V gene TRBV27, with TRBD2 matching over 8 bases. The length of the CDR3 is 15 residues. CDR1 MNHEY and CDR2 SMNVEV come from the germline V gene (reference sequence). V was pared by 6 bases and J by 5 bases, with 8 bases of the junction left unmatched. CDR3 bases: TGTGCCAGCAGGGTAGCGGGATTGGTGACCGGGGAGCTGTTTTTT. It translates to CASRVAGLVTGELFF.

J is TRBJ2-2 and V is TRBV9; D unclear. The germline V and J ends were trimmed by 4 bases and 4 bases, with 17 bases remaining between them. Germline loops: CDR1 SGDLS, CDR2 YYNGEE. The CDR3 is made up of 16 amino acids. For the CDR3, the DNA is TGTGCCAGCAGCCCTGCCGGTCGGTCGGGCACCGGGGAGCTGTTTTTT. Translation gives CASSPAGRSGTGELFF.

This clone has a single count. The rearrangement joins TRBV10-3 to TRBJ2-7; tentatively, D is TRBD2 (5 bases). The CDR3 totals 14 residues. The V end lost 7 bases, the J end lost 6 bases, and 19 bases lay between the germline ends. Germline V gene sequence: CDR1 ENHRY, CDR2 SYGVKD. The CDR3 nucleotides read TGTGCCATCACCGAAGGCCTAGCTCCATCCGAGCAGTACTTC. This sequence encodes CAITEGLAPSEQYF.

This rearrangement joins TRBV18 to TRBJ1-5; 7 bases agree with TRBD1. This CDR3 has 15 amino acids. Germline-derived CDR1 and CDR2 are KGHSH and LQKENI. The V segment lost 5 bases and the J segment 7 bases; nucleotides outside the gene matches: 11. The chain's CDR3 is CASSEHQGEGQPQHF. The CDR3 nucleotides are TGTGCCAGCTCAGAACACCAGGGGGAAGGGCAGCCCCAGCATTTT. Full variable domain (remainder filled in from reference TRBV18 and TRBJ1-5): NAGVMQNPRHLVRRRGQEARLRCSPMKGHSHVYWYRQLPEEGLKFMVYLQKENIIDESGMPKERFSAEFPKEGPSILRIQQVVRGDSAAYFCASSEHQGEGQPQHFGDGTRLSIL.

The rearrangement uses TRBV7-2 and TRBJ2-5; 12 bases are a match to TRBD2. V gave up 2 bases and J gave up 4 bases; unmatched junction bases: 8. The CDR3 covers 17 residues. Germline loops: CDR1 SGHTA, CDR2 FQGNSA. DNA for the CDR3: TGTGCCAGCAGCTTACGTCGGCCTAGCGGGGGGGGAGAGACCCAGTACTTC. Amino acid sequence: CASSLRRPSGGGETQYF.

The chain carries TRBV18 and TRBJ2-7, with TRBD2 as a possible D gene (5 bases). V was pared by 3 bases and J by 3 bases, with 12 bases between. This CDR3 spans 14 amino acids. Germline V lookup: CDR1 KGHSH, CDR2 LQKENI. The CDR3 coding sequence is TGTGCCAGCTCACCCAATGAGGGTTACTACGAGCAGTACTTC. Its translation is CASSPNEGYYEQYF.

The CDR3 spells CSATDLYNEQFF. The CDR3 DNA follows: TGCAGCGCCACGGACCTATACAATGAGCAGTTCTTC. This chain connects TRBV29-1 to TRBJ2-1, with D uncertain. Germline loops: CDR1 SQVTM, CDR2 ANQGSEA. The V gene lost 7 bases and the J gene lost 4 bases, with 11 bases spanning the gap. This CDR3 is built from 12 residues.

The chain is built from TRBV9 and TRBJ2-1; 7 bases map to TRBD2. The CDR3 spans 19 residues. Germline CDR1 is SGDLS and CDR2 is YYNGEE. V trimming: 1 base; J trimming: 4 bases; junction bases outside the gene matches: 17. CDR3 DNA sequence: TGTGCCAGCAGCGTACGTTGGGGATGGCGGGGGATCCCATACAATGAGCAGTTCTTC. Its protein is CASSVRWGWRGIPYNEQFF.

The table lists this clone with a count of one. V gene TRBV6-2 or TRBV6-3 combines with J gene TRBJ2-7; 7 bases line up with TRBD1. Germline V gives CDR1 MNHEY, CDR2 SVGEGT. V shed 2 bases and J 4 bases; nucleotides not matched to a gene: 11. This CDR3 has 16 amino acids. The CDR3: CASSYDTRQGRYEQYF. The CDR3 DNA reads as TGTGCCAGCAGTTACGACACCCGACAGGGTAGGTACGAGCAGTACTTC.

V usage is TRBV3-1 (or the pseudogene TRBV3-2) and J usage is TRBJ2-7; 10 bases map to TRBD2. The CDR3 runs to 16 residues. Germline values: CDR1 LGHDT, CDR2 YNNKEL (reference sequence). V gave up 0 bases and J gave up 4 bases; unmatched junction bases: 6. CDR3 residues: CASSQDWLAGVYEQYF. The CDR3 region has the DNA TGTGCCAGCAGCCAAGACTGGCTAGCGGGAGTTTACGAGCAGTACTTC.

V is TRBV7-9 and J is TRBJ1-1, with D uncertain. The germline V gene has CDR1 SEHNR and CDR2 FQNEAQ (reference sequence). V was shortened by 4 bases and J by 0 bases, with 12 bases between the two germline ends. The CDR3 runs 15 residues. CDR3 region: CASSYHLGMNTEAFF. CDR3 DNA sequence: TGTGCCAGCAGCTACCATTTGGGTATGAACACTGAAGCTTTCTTT. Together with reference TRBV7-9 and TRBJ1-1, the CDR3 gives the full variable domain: DTGVSQNPRHKITKRGQNVTFRCDPISEHNRLYWYRQTLGQGPEFLTYFQNEAQLEKSRLLSDRFSAERPKGSFSTLEIQRTEQGDSAMYLCASSYHLGMNTEAFFGQGTRLTVV.

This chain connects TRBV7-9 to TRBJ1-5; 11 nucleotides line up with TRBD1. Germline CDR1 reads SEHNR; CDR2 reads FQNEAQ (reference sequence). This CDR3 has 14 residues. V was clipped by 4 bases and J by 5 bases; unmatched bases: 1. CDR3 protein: CASSWTGGDQPQHF. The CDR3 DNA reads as TGTGCCAGCAGCTGGACAGGGGGCGATCAGCCCCAGCATTTT.

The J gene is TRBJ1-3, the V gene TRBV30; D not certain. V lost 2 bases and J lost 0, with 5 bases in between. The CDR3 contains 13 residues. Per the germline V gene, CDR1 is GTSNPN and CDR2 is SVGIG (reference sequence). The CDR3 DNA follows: TGTGCCTGGAGTCGATTCTCTGGAAACACCATATATTTT. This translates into CAWSRFSGNTIYF.

The CDR3 loop reads CASSIGGRRYNEQFF. The CDR3 nucleotides read TGTGCCAGTAGTATAGGGGGGCGGAGGTACAATGAGCAGTTCTTC. The chain recombines TRBV19 with TRBJ2-1, with D perhaps matching TRBD1 (6 bases). The germline V gene encodes CDR1 LNHDA and CDR2 SQIVND (reference sequence). Trimming took off 1 base at V and 4 bases at J, with 11 bases between the two ends. CDR3 length: 15 residues.

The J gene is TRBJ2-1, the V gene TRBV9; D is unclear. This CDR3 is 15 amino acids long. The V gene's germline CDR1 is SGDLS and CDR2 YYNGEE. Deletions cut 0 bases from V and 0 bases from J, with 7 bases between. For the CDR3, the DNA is TGTGCCAGCAGCGTAGTTGGCAGCTCCTACAATGAGCAGTTCTTC. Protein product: CASSVVGSSYNEQFF.

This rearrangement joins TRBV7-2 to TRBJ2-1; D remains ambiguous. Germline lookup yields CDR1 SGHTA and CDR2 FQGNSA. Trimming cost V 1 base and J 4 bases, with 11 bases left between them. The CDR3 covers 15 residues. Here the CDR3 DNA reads TGTGCCAGCAGCTTAGGTCTGGACGGATACAATGAGCAGTTCTTC. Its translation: CASSLGLDGYNEQFF.

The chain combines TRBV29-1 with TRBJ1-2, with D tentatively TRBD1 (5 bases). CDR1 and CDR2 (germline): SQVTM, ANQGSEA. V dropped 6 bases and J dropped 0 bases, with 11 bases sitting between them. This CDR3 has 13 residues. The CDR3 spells CSVRPTANYGYTF. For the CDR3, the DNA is TGCAGCGTGCGACCGACAGCTAACTATGGCTACACCTTC.

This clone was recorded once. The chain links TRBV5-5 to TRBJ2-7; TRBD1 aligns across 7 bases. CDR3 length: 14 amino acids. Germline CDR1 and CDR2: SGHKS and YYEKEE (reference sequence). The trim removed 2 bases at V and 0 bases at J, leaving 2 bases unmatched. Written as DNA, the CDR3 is TGTGCCAGCAGCTTTTGGGACAGCTCCTACGAGCAGTACTTC. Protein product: CASSFWDSSYEQYF.

CDR3 protein: CAISLQDSSSYEQYF. In DNA, the CDR3 is TGTGCCATCAGCCTTCAGGACAGCAGCTCCTACGAGCAGTACTTC. This chain joins TRBV10-3 and TRBJ2-7, with D possibly matching TRBD1 (6 bases). The V gene lost 6 bases and the J gene lost 0 bases, with 15 bases spanning the gap. The germline V gene has CDR1 ENHRY and CDR2 SYGVKD. There are 15 residues in the CDR3.

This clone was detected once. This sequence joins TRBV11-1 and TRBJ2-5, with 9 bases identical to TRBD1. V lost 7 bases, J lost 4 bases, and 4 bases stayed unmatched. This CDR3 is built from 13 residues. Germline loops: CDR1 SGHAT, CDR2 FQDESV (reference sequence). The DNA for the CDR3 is TGTGCCAGCACAACAGGGGGCTCAGAGACCCAGTACTTC. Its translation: CASTTGGSETQYF.

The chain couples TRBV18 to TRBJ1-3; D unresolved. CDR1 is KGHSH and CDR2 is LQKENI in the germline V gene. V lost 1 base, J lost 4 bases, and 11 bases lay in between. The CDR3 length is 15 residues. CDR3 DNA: TGTGCCAGCTCACCACAGGGCCAGCTCGGAAACACCATATATTTT. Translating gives CASSPQGQLGNTIYF.